In this sample, the clone carrying this T cell receptor (beta chain) turned up a few times. The same CDR3 also results from other DNA sequences found in this sample. In the original analysis: Using reference gene primer amplification, nucleated cell counts were estimated. Assay used: immunoSEQ multiplex PCR; TCRdb lists only in-frame clones, some missing. V and J calls and clone size are given by that table; D and trimming were obtained from the DNA. This table holds 65,000 to 70,000 clones, 82% found once. This sample is drawn from a study of blood T cell repertoires in COVID-19. The V and J ends lost 2 bases and 1 base respectively, with 5 bases between them. The CDR3 runs 13 residues. The germline gives CDR1 MNHEY, CDR2 SVGAGI.

V and J are TRBV6-5 and TRBJ1-1; no reliable D call. The clonotype was recovered from a man older than 75 with active COVID-19. The source material was peripheral blood. The CDR3 bases are TGTGCCAGCAGTTACGGGAGGAACACTGAAGCTTTCTTT. Its translation: CASSYGRNTEAFF.